This T cell receptor (beta chain) was sequenced in a study of OX40 agonist ivuxolimab in advanced cancers. Study-wide background: The dose-escalation cohort was about 80% male, with a mean age of around 60 years, ranging about 23 to 79.

CDR1 SGHVS and CDR2 FQNEAQ come from the germline V gene. There are 15 residues in the CDR3. The V and J ends lost 5 bases and 7 bases, in that order; junction bases with no gene match: 10. Some clones are missing from TCRdb's copy, which holds only in-frame ones; the method was immunoSEQ multiplex PCR. The sample shows over 60,000 clones, roughly nine tenths of them seen only once. The study's findings and limits: The work left the antigen specificity of expanded peripheral T cells undetermined.

At cycle 4 day 1, cycle 7 day 1, and baseline, blood was sampled. This clone was seen a handful of times. The antigen is not known. The receptor's source is an adult with an advanced solid tumor such as melanoma, head and neck, liver or kidney cancer. Specimen: CD4+ or CD8+ T cells sorted from blood, collected in a trial of the OX40 agonist ivuxolimab. V and J are TRBV7-8 and TRBJ2-1; 8 nucleotides line up with TRBD2. CDR3 residues: CASSRFSGDQNEQFF. The DNA of the CDR3 is TGTGCCAGCAGCCGCTTTAGCGGGGACCAGAATGAGCAGTTCTTC.